Listed below are T cell receptor beta chains from one sample, sequenced in a study of cytomegalovirus exposure and HLA in healthy donors. TCRdb's table, derived via immunoSEQ multiplex PCR, lists solely in-frame clones and lacks some. The sample contains 65,000 to 90,000 clones, 75% to 90% of which appear only once. The specimen sequenced was PBMCs. These receptors were obtained from a woman aged 30 to 39 in good health and CMV-seronegative. Both conserved end residues are part of each CDR3. Fields, in order: V gene, J gene, D gene, clone size, CDR3 protein, CDR3 DNA. The D gene is left open where the match is weak. Expanded clones are given a class, and other clones once, few, many or no size at all.

TRBV30,TRBJ1-3,.,few,CAWSFDRSTIYF,TGTGCCTGGAGTTTTGACAGGTCCACCATATATTTT
TRBV6-1,TRBJ1-3,TRBD1,.,CASRDSLFSGNTIYF,TGTGCCAGCCGGGACAGCCTGTTCTCTGGAAACACCATATATTTT
TRBV7-9,TRBJ2-3,TRBD2,.,CASSPTSGRNTDTQYF,TGTGCCAGCAGCCCAACTAGCGGTAGGAACACAGATACGCAGTATTTT
TRBV20-1,TRBJ2-3,.,.,CSASYTDTQYF,TGCAGTGCTAGCTACACAGATACGCAGTATTTT
TRBV6-6,TRBJ1-4,.,.,CASSYSNRVEEKLFF,TGTGCCAGCAGTTACTCGAACAGAGTGGAAGAAAAACTGTTTTTT
TRBV6-1,TRBJ2-7,.,once,CASSNYVGEQYF,TGTGCCAGCAGTAACTATGTGGGCGAGCAGTACTTC
TRBV18,TRBJ1-2,.,.,CASSPRQPYGYTF,TGTGCCAGCTCACCACGACAGCCCTATGGCTACACCTTC
TRBV7-2,TRBJ2-3,TRBD2,.,CASSSVPSGSTDTQYF,TGTGCCAGCAGCTCCGTTCCTAGCGGGAGTACAGATACGCAGTATTTT
TRBV18,TRBJ2-7,.,.,CASSKQGATYEQYF,TGTGCCAGCTCGAAACAGGGAGCAACCTACGAGCAGTACTTC
TRBV20-1,TRBJ2-7,.,.,CSASFTYEQYF,TGCAGTGCCTCTTTTACCTACGAGCAGTACTTC
TRBV6-1,TRBJ1-2,.,.,CASSERRRGYTF,TGTGCCAGCAGTGAAAGGCGGAGGGGCTACACCTTC
TRBV10-3,TRBJ2-1,.,.,CAISESQVAGFEQFF,TGTGCCATCAGTGAGTCCCAAGTGGCGGGTTTTGAGCAGTTCTTC